These 9 T cell receptor beta chains were sequenced from one sample in a study of T-cell reconstitution after alpha-beta-depleted transplantation in children. Unique molecular identifiers were incorporated when the TCRbeta library was constructed. Each CDR3 protein gets one entry after TCRdb re-called the PCR reads with MiXCR. This sample has about 540,000 distinct CDR3 sequences, with 18% found just once. The sample here was PBMCs from the stem cell graft donor, taken from the stem cell graft. Receptors originate from a human donor who donated a stem cell graft to a child with acute lymphoblastic leukemia.

The chain joins TRBV7-3 to TRBJ1-1, with no clear D. Germline-derived CDR1 and CDR2 are SGHTA and FQGTGA. This CDR3 contains 13 residues. V shed 1 base and J shed 4 bases, with 7 bases lying between them. The CDR3 DNA reads as TGTGCCAGCAGCTTAAGGTCGGGCACTGAAGCTTTCTTT. Translating gives CASSLRSGTEAFF.

V is TRBV5-6 and J is TRBJ1-1; a possible D gene is TRBD1 (5 bases). This CDR3 contains 18 residues. V was pared by 2 bases and J by 1 base, with 21 bases between. Germline V gives CDR1 SGHDT, CDR2 YYEEEE. CDR3 protein: CASSFKSEQVVWNTEAFF. The CDR3 nucleotides read TGTGCCAGCAGCTTCAAATCGGAACAGGTGGTGTGGAACACTGAAGCTTTCTTT.

This clonotype appeared a few times. This sequence joins TRBV9 and TRBJ1-2; no reliable D call. Looked up from germline, CDR1 is SGDLS and CDR2 is YYNGEE. CDR3 length: 14 amino acids. Trimming shortened V by 4 bases and J by 2 bases, and 12 bases separated the two germline ends. CDR3 nucleotide sequence: TGTGCCAGCAGCCCCGGGAGTGAAAACTATGGCTACACCTTC. Its protein product is CASSPGSENYGYTF.

This chain connects TRBV7-3 to TRBJ2-7; 8 nucleotides agree with TRBD1. With V trimmed by 6 bases and J by 2 bases, 6 bases remained unmatched. This CDR3 is 14 amino acids long. The germline V gene has CDR1 SGHTA and CDR2 FQGTGA. The CDR3 is CASRAGQGAYEQYF. CDR3 coding DNA: TGTGCCAGCAGAGCCGGACAGGGCGCCTACGAGCAGTACTTC. The variable domain in full, with the rest retrieved from reference TRBV7-3 and TRBJ2-7, is GAGVSQTPSNKVTEKGKYVELRCDPISGHTALYWYRQSLGQGPEFLIYFQGTGAADDSGLPNDRFFAVRPEGSVSTLKIQRTERGDSAVYLCASRAGQGAYEQYFGPGTRLTVT.

This clonotype was detected only a few times. This chain joins TRBV12-3 or TRBV12-4 and TRBJ2-4; 7 nucleotides align to TRBD1. V dropped 5 bases and J dropped 4; count of bases not matched to a gene: 5. The CDR3 loop spans 14 amino acids. In DNA, the CDR3 is TGTGCCAGCAGTCCACCGGGACAGAAAAACATTCAGTACTTC. This gives the protein CASSPPGQKNIQYF.

This clonotype turned up a few times. This chain links TRBV5-1 with TRBJ2-2; D not certain. V was pared by 2 bases and J by 5 bases, with 10 bases between. Germline V gives CDR1 SGHRS, CDR2 YFSETQ. The CDR3 spans 14 residues. The CDR3 loop is CASSFGYRTGELFF. Here the CDR3 DNA reads TGCGCCAGCAGCTTCGGCTACCGAACCGGGGAGCTGTTTTTT.

The V gene is TRBV5-5, the J gene TRBJ2-7; D possibly corresponds to TRBD1 (5 bases). Trimming shortened V by 3 bases and J by 0 bases, and 19 bases separated the two germline ends. The CDR3 has 17 amino acids. CDR1 and CDR2 (germline): SGHKS, YYEKEE (reference sequence). The CDR3 coding sequence is TGTGCCAGCAGCTGGATTTTGGGTCGACAGCTCTCCTACGAGCAGTACTTC. This translates into CASSWILGRQLSYEQYF.

A few counts support this clonotype. The chain recombines TRBV9 with TRBJ2-5; 15 bases are shared with TRBD2. The CDR3 extends over 19 amino acids. The germline CDR1 and CDR2 sequences are SGDLS and YYNGEE. Trimming removed 0 bases from V and 5 bases from J; junction bases left unmatched: 11. The CDR3 sequence: CASSVAGGLGLAGGETQYF. The CDR3 nucleotides read TGTGCCAGCAGCGTAGCCGGCGGGCTTGGACTAGCGGGAGGGGAGACCCAGTACTTC.

J is TRBJ2-1 and V is TRBV11-2, with 8 nucleotides matching TRBD1. The CDR3 is 14 residues long. Germline V gene data show CDR1 as SGHAT and CDR2 as FQNNGV. V shed 5 bases, J shed 7 bases, and the junction held 7 bases outside the gene matches. The CDR3 DNA reads as TGTGCCAGCAGCCCTTGGGACAGGATAAATGAGCAGTTCTTC. Translating gives CASSPWDRINEQFF.